This T cell receptor (beta chain) was found in a study of sequential checkpoint blockade in melanoma. Study information: Arm A got nivolumab then ipilimumab; arm B the reverse, 1:1. Each arm's sequence ended with maintenance nivolumab.

Clones were sequenced by immunoSEQ multiplex PCR, and TCRdb holds only the in-frame ones, with some missing. The sample holds under 15,000 clones, roughly four fifths seen once. Treatment described: randomized to nivolumab then ipilimumab (arm A) or the reverse (arm B). None of the patients previously received DNA-damaging chemotherapy. PBMC sorting kept live CD3+CD8+ cells without CD19 or CD56. Specimen: CD8+ T cells sorted from blood (inferred from file names), collected from a patient given nivolumab and ipilimumab in sequence. The receptor was derived from a human donor with melanoma.

This CDR3 is CASSGGQDNSPLHF. The CDR3 DNA sequence: TGTGCCAGCAGTGGGGGGCAGGATAATTCACCCCTCCACTTT. This chain joins TRBV6-1 and TRBJ1-6; weak D call: TRBD1 (6 bases). Germline V CDR1 and CDR2: MNHNS, SASEGT. Between the trimmed V and J ends, which lost 4 bases and 5 bases, there was a span of 9 bases. The CDR3 loop spans 14 amino acids.